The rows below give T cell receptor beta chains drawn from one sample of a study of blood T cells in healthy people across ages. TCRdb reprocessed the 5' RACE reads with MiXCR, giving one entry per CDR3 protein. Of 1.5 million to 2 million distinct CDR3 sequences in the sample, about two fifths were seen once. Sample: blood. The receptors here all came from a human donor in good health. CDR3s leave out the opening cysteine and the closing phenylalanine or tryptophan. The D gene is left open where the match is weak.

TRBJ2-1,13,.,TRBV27,ATSKGRYLDNEQF
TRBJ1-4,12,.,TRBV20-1,SAQKFSTNEKRF
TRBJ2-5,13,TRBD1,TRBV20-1,SARTTGDPLETQY
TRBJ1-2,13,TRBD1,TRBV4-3,ASSQSTGTNYGYT
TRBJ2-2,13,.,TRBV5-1,ASTWTAANTGELF
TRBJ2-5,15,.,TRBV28,ASSFPRLTTPQETQY
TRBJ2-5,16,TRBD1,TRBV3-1,ASSQGSSGTEAQETQY
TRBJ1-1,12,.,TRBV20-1,SARVAQSPTEAF
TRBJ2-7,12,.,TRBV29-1,SVERGMGSYEQY
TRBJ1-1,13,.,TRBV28,ASSLAQGTGTEAF
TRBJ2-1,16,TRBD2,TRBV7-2,ASSTKGPWGGGYNEQF
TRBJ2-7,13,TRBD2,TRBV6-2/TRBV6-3,ASRPLRESSYEQY
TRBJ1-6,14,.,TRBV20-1,SAADGGSSYNSPLH
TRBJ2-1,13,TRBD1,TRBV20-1,SVMWGTGGLNEQF
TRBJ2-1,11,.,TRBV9,ASSVASKGEPF
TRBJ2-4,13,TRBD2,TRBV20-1,SARPAGGAKNIQY
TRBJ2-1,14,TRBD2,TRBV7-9,ASSPRLAGESPSAF
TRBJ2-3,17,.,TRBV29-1,SVEDRRPGASRSTDTQY
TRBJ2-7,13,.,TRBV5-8,ASSLGGAVVYEQY
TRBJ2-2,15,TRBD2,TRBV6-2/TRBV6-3,ASGRGLAGGNTGELF
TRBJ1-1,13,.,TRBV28,ASSMAGKSGTEAF
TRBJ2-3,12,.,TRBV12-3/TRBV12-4,AGSLMDGSDTQY